This section outlines one TCR beta chain sequence together with its context. No antigen is known for it. This sample was taken from a study of T cell responses to AZD1222 COVID-19 vaccine. Study-level results: White British people made up most donors, females outnumbered males, and clonal diversity was possibly underestimated.

Profiling relied on immunoSEQ multiplex PCR, and the TCRdb table lists in-frame clones only, not all of them. The sample carries roughly 150,000 clones, about nine tenths recorded once. The clonotype originates from an adult in good health. This specimen consisted of peripheral blood, obtained on day 0 of AZD1222 vaccination.

The CDR3 DNA reads TGTGCCAGCAGTTTAACAGCAGGGGGCCCTTTAGGGAATTCACCCCTCCACTTT. This translates into CASSLTAGGPLGNSPLHF. This sequence joins TRBV27 and TRBJ1-6, with 8 bases matching TRBD1. V shed 2 bases, J shed 7 bases, and the junction held 13 bases outside the gene matches. Germline loops: CDR1 MNHEY, CDR2 SMNVEV (reference sequence). The CDR3 is 18 amino acids.